This T cell receptor (beta chain) was identified in a study of cytomegalovirus exposure and HLA in healthy donors. Looking at the study overall: The approximately 720 first-cohort repertoires and the approximately 110 validation repertoires shared the same platform, a later analysis reported. Broader study findings: Investigators reported around 150 TCR beta chains as tied to cytomegalovirus. Across donors, most TCRs were seen rarely, yet some public ones were widespread. Reported performance of the classifier showed diagnosis of cytomegalovirus status with high specificity and sensitivity.

A remark on this clone: Its antigen is not known.

Clones were sequenced by immunoSEQ multiplex PCR, and TCRdb holds only the in-frame ones, with some missing. This table has 200,000 or so clones, around 78% appearing once. The sample consisted of PBMCs. This sequence was found in a woman younger than 30 in good health and CMV-seronegative.

CDR3 DNA: TGTGCCAGCAGATTATTTCAAGGAGAGGACTATGGCTACACCTTC. It translates to CASRLFQGEDYGYTF. The chain couples TRBV2 to TRBJ1-2; the D is unclear. The V and J ends lost 6 bases and 3 bases respectively, with 17 bases between them. Germline V CDR1 and CDR2: SNHLY, FYNNEI. The CDR3 consists of 15 residues. Full variable domain (remainder filled in from reference TRBV2 and TRBJ1-2): EPEVTQTPSHQVTQMGQEVILRCVPISNHLYFYWYRQILGQKVEFLVSFYNNEISEKSEIFDDQFSVERPDGSNFTLKIRSTKLEDSAMYFCASRLFQGEDYGYTFGSGTRLTVV.